Presented here are 30 T cell receptor beta chains from one specimen sequenced in a study of cytomegalovirus exposure and HLA in healthy donors. 13 Jbeta primers and 60 Vbeta primers were used for the PCR. Measured with immunoSEQ multiplex PCR; TCRdb has only the in-frame clones, and not every one. The sample shows more than 85,000 clones, 83% of them seen only once. The sample comprised PBMCs. The receptors stem from a man between 18 and 35 years old in good health and CMV-seronegative.

This clone was detected a few times. J is TRBJ1-1 and V is TRBV4-2; D is uncertain. CDR1 is LGHNA, CDR2 YNFKEQ, per germline. This CDR3 contains 14 residues. The ends were cut back, 1 base at V and 0 bases at J, with 6 bases in the middle. As DNA, the CDR3 is TGTGCCAGCAGCCAAGCATTCATGAACACTGAAGCTTTCTTT. It codes for CASSQAFMNTEAFF.

The genes are TRBV9 and TRBJ2-1, with TRBD2 matching over 10 bases. Germline CDR1 SGDLS, CDR2 YYNGEE. Unmatched junction bases numbered 3, after V lost 3 bases and J lost 3 bases. The CDR3 is made up of 15 amino acids. CDR3 sequence: CASSGTSGNYNEQFF. Written as DNA, the CDR3 is TGTGCCAGCAGCGGCACTAGCGGGAACTACAATGAGCAGTTCTTC.

V is TRBV12-5 and J is TRBJ2-7; tentative D call: TRBD1 (5 bases). The CDR3 covers 13 residues. Trimming left V 0 bases short and J 3 bases short, with 6 bases between. Germline V gene lookup returns CDR1 LGHNT and CDR2 FRNRAP. The CDR3 is CASGLVDSYEQYF. The CDR3 coding sequence is TGTGCTAGTGGTTTGGTCGACAGCTACGAGCAGTACTTC.

V usage is TRBV7-2 and J usage is TRBJ2-1; D ambiguous. V lost 3 bases to trimming and J lost 7 bases, with 7 bases between them. Per the germline V gene, CDR1 is SGHTA and CDR2 is FQGNSA. There are 12 residues in the CDR3. CDR3 sequence reads: CASSFARNEQFF. CDR3 coding DNA: TGTGCCAGCAGCTTTGCTAGGAATGAGCAGTTCTTC.

The rearrangement joins TRBV9 to TRBJ1-2; D perhaps matches TRBD1 (6 bases). Trimming shortened V by 2 bases and J by 0 bases, and 14 bases separated the two germline ends. CDR3 length equals 16 residues. Per the germline V gene, CDR1 is SGDLS and CDR2 is YYNGEE. The CDR3 DNA is TGTGCCAGCAGCGTCACAACAGGGCCTTCTAACTATGGCTACACCTTC. Its protein product is CASSVTTGPSNYGYTF. The whole variable domain, remainder taken from reference TRBV9 and TRBJ1-2, is DSGVTQTPKHLITATGQRVTLRCSPRSGDLSVYWYQQSLDQGLQFLIQYYNGEERAKGNILERFSAQQFPDLHSELNLSSLELGDSALYFCASSVTTGPSNYGYTFGSGTRLTVV.

The V and J genes are TRBV29-1 and TRBJ1-1; 9 nucleotides align to TRBD1. The CDR3 consists of 16 residues. The germline gives CDR1 SQVTM, CDR2 ANQGSEA. The junction had 13 bases not matched to a gene; V was cut back by 7 bases and J by 1 base. The CDR3 loop is CSATGGQGPRNTEAFF. The CDR3 DNA reads as TGCAGCGCAACGGGGGGACAGGGCCCAAGGAACACTGAAGCTTTCTTT.

V gene TRBV7-9 combines with J gene TRBJ1-2; D might be TRBD1 (6 bases). V was trimmed by 3 bases and J by 2 bases, leaving 16 bases between them. The CDR3 spans 16 residues. The germline V gene has CDR1 SEHNR and CDR2 FQNEAQ (reference sequence). The CDR3 coding sequence is TGTGCCAGCAGCTTTTCCCGACAGGCTAAAAACTATGGCTACACCTTC. Residues: CASSFSRQAKNYGYTF.

V usage is TRBV11-2 and J usage is TRBJ1-3; D might be TRBD1 (5 bases). Trimming stripped 1 base from V and 2 bases from J, with 15 bases between. Germline V CDR1 and CDR2: SGHAT, FQNNGV. The CDR3 is 17 residues long. The CDR3 loop is CASSLVRQGWTGNTIYF. As DNA, the CDR3 is TGTGCCAGCAGCTTAGTACGTCAGGGCTGGACTGGAAACACCATATATTTT. The full variable domain, completed using reference TRBV11-2 and TRBJ1-3, is EAGVAQSPRYKIIEKRQSVAFWCNPISGHATLYWYQQILGQGPKLLIQFQNNGVVDDSQLPKDRFSAERLKGVDSTLKIQPAKLEDSAVYLCASSLVRQGWTGNTIYFGEGSWLTVV.

The chain combines TRBV5-5 with TRBJ2-7; D is perhaps TRBD2 (6 bases). Germline V gene sequence: CDR1 SGHKS, CDR2 YYEKEE (reference sequence). This CDR3 spans 14 amino acids. Trimming pared 4 bases from V and 3 bases from J, leaving 14 bases between. This chain's CDR3 is CASSLFGTDYEQYF. CDR3 DNA sequence: TGTGCCAGCAGCCTCTTCGGGACTGACTACGAGCAGTACTTC.

J is TRBJ2-1 and V is TRBV10-3, with a weak D call TRBD2 (5 bases). V was cut by 7 bases and J by 4 bases, with 17 bases left in between. From germline, CDR1 is ENHRY and CDR2 SYGVKD. This CDR3 region has 15 residues. The CDR3 protein is CAIKKGPRDYNEQFF. Here the CDR3 DNA reads TGTGCCATCAAAAAGGGCCCCCGGGATTACAATGAGCAGTTCTTC.

This clone was counted a few times. This chain links TRBV6-5 with TRBJ2-7, with D tentatively TRBD1 (6 bases). The CDR3 consists of 13 residues. Germline V gene lookup returns CDR1 MNHEY and CDR2 SVGAGI. V was shortened by 7 bases and J by 5 bases, with 15 bases between the two germline ends. The CDR3 reads CASNLQGNDEQYF. In nucleotides, the CDR3 is TGTGCCAGCAACCTTCAGGGGAACGACGAGCAGTACTTC.

This chain joins TRBV27 and TRBJ2-2; 8 bases match TRBD2. From germline, CDR1 is MNHEY and CDR2 SMNVEV (reference sequence). After removal of 5 bases from V and 1 base from J, the junction contained 12 bases not matched to a gene. CDR3 size: 18 residues. The CDR3 DNA is TGTGCCAGCAGTCCAGGGTCGGTTAGCGGGAAGAACACCGGGGAGCTGTTTTTT. Protein: CASSPGSVSGKNTGELFF.

The sample holds one count of this clone. The chain carries TRBV11-2 and TRBJ1-5; the match to TRBD1 covers 9 bases. This CDR3 has 14 amino acids. CDR1 is SGHAT and CDR2 is FQNNGV in the germline V gene. Germline trimming cut 1 base from V and 7 bases from J; bases unmatched to any gene: 2. CDR3: CASSLGTGVQPQHF. Here the CDR3 DNA reads TGTGCCAGCAGCTTAGGGACAGGGGTGCAGCCCCAGCATTTT.

The rearrangement links TRBV5-6 to TRBJ2-7; D is ambiguous. Germline V CDR1 and CDR2: SGHDT, YYEEEE. V was shortened by 4 bases and J by 3 bases, with 14 bases between the two germline ends. CDR3 length equals 14 residues. CDR3 coding DNA: TGTGCCAGCAGCGCGAGGCCACTTAGCTACGAGCAGTACTTC. Its translation: CASSARPLSYEQYF.

This clone showed up just once. The chain employs TRBV4-1 and TRBJ2-1; possible D gene TRBD1, 6 bases. From germline, CDR1 is MGHRA and CDR2 YSYEKL. The CDR3 consists of 15 residues. The V end was cut by 3 bases, the J end by 7 bases, with 16 bases between. The CDR3 DNA reads TGCGCCAGCAGCCACCAAGGAAGAACAGGGAATGAGCAGTTCTTC. Protein sequence: CASSHQGRTGNEQFF.

This chain links TRBV4-3 with TRBJ2-1; a possible D gene is TRBD1 (6 bases). CDR1 and CDR2 (germline): LGHNA, YSLEER. The CDR3 sequence is 14 residues long. V was clipped by 0 bases and J by 9 bases, with 12 bases between them. The CDR3 DNA reads TGCGCCAGCAGCCAAGAATTGGACAGCGGTGAGCAGTTCTTC. As protein: CASSQELDSGEQFF.

This chain uses TRBV27 with TRBJ1-4, with D perhaps matching TRBD1 (6 bases). CDR1 is MNHEY and CDR2 is SMNVEV in the germline V gene (reference sequence). V dropped 6 bases and J dropped 6 bases, with 20 bases sitting between them. The CDR3 is 16 residues long. CDR3 bases: TGTGCCAGCAGGACAGGAGCGTTTGGGGCTTATGAAAAACTGTTTTTT. The encoded protein is CASRTGAFGAYEKLFF.

This chain connects TRBV28 to TRBJ1-4; TRBD1 agrees at 12 bases. The germline V gene has CDR1 MDHEN and CDR2 SYDVKM. The V gene end was trimmed by 4 bases and the J gene end by 7 bases; junction bases not matched to a gene: 1. The CDR3 sequence is 14 residues long. DNA of the CDR3: TGTGCCAGCAGTTCGGGACAGGGGGCTGAAAAACTGTTTTTT. This codes for CASSSGQGAEKLFF.

This chain connects TRBV19 to TRBJ2-1, with 10 bases that match TRBD2. Looked up from germline, CDR1 is LNHDA and CDR2 is SQIVND (reference sequence). CDR3 length: 18 residues. V shed 7 bases, J shed 0 bases, and the junction held 12 bases outside the gene matches. The CDR3 loop is CASIGGGLAGVSYNEQFF. In nucleotides, the CDR3 is TGTGCCAGTATCGGGGGAGGGCTAGCGGGAGTCTCCTACAATGAGCAGTTCTTC.

The V and J genes are TRBV7-2 and TRBJ1-3, with 9 bases aligning to TRBD1. Germline-derived CDR1 and CDR2 are SGHTA and FQGNSA. The CDR3 totals 16 residues. J was trimmed by 4 bases and V by 5 bases; bases with no gene match: 9. The CDR3 sequence is CASSLQGALGGNTIYF. For the CDR3, the DNA is TGTGCCAGCAGCCTACAGGGGGCGCTTGGGGGAAACACCATATATTTT.

The rearrangement links TRBV7-6 to TRBJ2-2, with a possible D match to TRBD2 (6 bases). Germline V gene lookup returns CDR1 SGHVS and CDR2 FNYEAQ. V was trimmed by 4 bases and J by 1 base, leaving 10 bases between them. CDR3 length: 15 residues. CDR3 protein: CASSWGRLNTGELFF. Here the CDR3 DNA reads TGTGCCAGCAGCTGGGGGAGGTTGAACACCGGGGAGCTGTTTTTT.

In the case of this clone: An end of the junction differs from the germline gene, which may be a read error. The CDR3 DNA is TGTGCTAGCAGCTTCGGGGGGAGTAGGGAGACCCAGTACTTC. This gives the protein CASSFGGSRETQYF. V usage is TRBV7-7 and J usage is TRBJ2-5; 7 nucleotides agree with TRBD2. Germline CDR1 is SSHAT and CDR2 is FNYEAQ (reference sequence). CDR3 size: 14 residues.

The V call is TRBV30, the J call TRBJ2-1; the match to TRBD2 covers 8 bases. V shed 3 bases, J shed 1 base, and the junction held 5 bases outside the gene matches. Per the germline V gene, CDR1 is GTSNPN and CDR2 is SVGIG (reference sequence). The CDR3 totals 15 residues. CDR3 loop: CAWSDSGTSYNEQFF. The CDR3 DNA is TGTGCCTGGAGCGATAGCGGGACTTCCTACAATGAGCAGTTCTTC.

This clone was recorded once. The V gene is TRBV7-2, the J gene TRBJ2-7; TRBD1 aligns across 9 bases. Looked up from germline, CDR1 is SGHTA and CDR2 is FQGNSA. J lost 7 bases, V lost 4 bases, and 11 bases had no gene match. The length of the CDR3 is 15 residues. The CDR3 reads CASSWGPYRGREQYF. DNA of the CDR3: TGTGCCAGCAGCTGGGGGCCTTACAGGGGGCGTGAGCAGTACTTC.

This clone is a singleton in its sample. J is TRBJ1-2 and V is TRBV28; D is perhaps TRBD1 (5 bases). From germline, CDR1 is MDHEN and CDR2 SYDVKM. V lost 7 bases, J lost 8 bases, and 17 bases lay in between. The CDR3 is 13 residues long. CDR3 sequence: CASTSNNWGGYTF. CDR3 coding DNA: TGTGCCAGCACCTCAAACAATTGGGGCGGCTACACCTTC.

This clone was recorded a few times. The genes are TRBV6-5 and TRBJ1-1; perhaps TRBD1 as D (6 bases). CDR3 length: 16 residues. Germline assignment: CDR1 MNHEY and CDR2 SVGAGI. The V end was cut by 2 bases, the J end by 0 bases, with 13 bases between. The CDR3 DNA follows: TGTGCCAGCAGTTACAGGGGGTCCCCCATGAACACTGAAGCTTTCTTT. This encodes CASSYRGSPMNTEAFF.

In the case of this clone: At one boundary the junction diverges from the germline segment, which might be a read error. The genes are TRBV7-9 and TRBJ1-1, with 8 positions matching TRBD1. Germline loops: CDR1 SEHNR, CDR2 FQNEAQ (reference sequence). The CDR3 sequence is 15 residues long. The chain's CDR3 is CASSQMGTGNTEAFF. In nucleotides, the CDR3 is TGCGCCAGCAGCCAAATGGGGACAGGGAACACTGAAGCTTTCTTT. The full variable domain, in which reference TRBV7-9 and TRBJ1-1 provide the parts outside the CDR3, is DTGVSQNPRHKITKRGQNVTFRCDPISEHNRLYWYRQTLGQGPEFLTYFQNEAQLEKSRLLSDRFSAERPKGSFSTLEIQRTEQGDSAMYLCASSQMGTGNTEAFFGQGTRLTVV.

A few counts support this clone. V is TRBV6-5 and J is TRBJ2-7; 13 nucleotides match TRBD2. This CDR3 contains 15 residues. Trimming took 6 bases from V and 4 from J; bases not matched to a gene: 6. CDR1 is MNHEY and CDR2 is SVGAGI in the germline V gene. DNA for the CDR3: TGTGCCAGCAGAACGAGGACTAGCGGGAGTTACGAGCAGTACTTC. This translates into CASRTRTSGSYEQYF.

The chain recombines TRBV11-2 with TRBJ2-7; D is undetermined. The CDR3 runs to 14 residues. V was cut by 0 bases and J by 0 bases, with 6 bases left in between. Per germline, CDR1 SGHAT and CDR2 FQNNGV. The CDR3 DNA sequence: TGTGCCAGCAGCTTAGAGGGCGTCTCCTACGAGCAGTACTTC. Its protein product is CASSLEGVSYEQYF.

The chain combines TRBV28 with TRBJ1-4; 8 bases line up with TRBD1. Germline CDR1 MDHEN, CDR2 SYDVKM. V was pared by 5 bases and J by 8 bases, with 7 bases of the junction left unmatched. This CDR3 region has 14 residues. The CDR3 here is CASSATGVGEKLFF. CDR3 sequence (DNA): TGTGCCAGCAGTGCGACAGGGGTGGGGGAAAAACTGTTTTTT.